This T cell receptor (beta chain) is drawn from a study of Ad26.COV2.S vaccination and SARS-CoV-2 variants. Looking at the study overall: The authors gave Ad26.COV2.S intramuscularly, either once or twice 56 days apart.

This clone was observed a few times. The target antigen is unknown. Treatment specified: roughly 20 received Ad26.COV2.S at low or high dose, single or two shots; five or six received placebo; per-sample allocation not given. Sampling was performed 63 days after the first vaccine or placebo injection. TCRdb keeps only in-frame clones here, not all; method: immunoSEQ multiplex PCR. This sample has 300,000 to 400,000 clones, with roughly 91% found just once. Study-wide points: Substantial post-vaccination breadth of spike-specific CD8+ and CD4+ T cell responses was reported.

The specimen was peripheral blood, collected in a trial of Ad26.COV2.S vaccine versus placebo. The origin of this receptor is a person aged 18-60 years who received the Ad26.COV2.S COVID-19 vaccine or a placebo.

The CDR3, as DNA: TGTGCCAGCAGCCAAGACGGAACAGGGGGCCAGCCCCAGCATTTT. Translation gives CASSQDGTGGQPQHF. The J gene is TRBJ1-5, the V gene TRBV3-1 (or the pseudogene TRBV3-2), with TRBD1 identical over 9 bases. Looked up from germline, CDR1 is LGHDT and CDR2 is YNNKEL (reference sequence). The V gene end was trimmed by 0 bases and the J gene end by 7 bases; junction bases not matched to a gene: 4. The CDR3 has 15 amino acids.